The rows below give T cell receptor beta chains drawn from one sample of a study of blood T cell repertoires in COVID-19. Assay used: immunoSEQ multiplex PCR; TCRdb lists only in-frame clones, some missing. The sample lists around 89,000 clones, about 87% occurring once. Sequencing used peripheral blood. Source of these receptors: a man aged 55 to 70 with acute or convalescent COVID-19. Each CDR3 is given with its conserved first and last residue. Fields, in order: clone size, V gene, D gene, J gene, CDR3 DNA, CDR3 protein. D genes are given only for firm matches. Clone size is stated in some rows and not others, as once, few, many or a class when expanded.

>NA|TRBV13|NA|TRBJ2-1
TGTGCCAGCAGGTTGAGACTTGGCAATGAGCAGTTCTTC
CASRLRLGNEQFF
>once|TRBV24-1|NA|TRBJ1-5
TGTGCCACCAGTGATGCGGGGGGCCAAAATCAGCCCCAGCATTTT
CATSDAGGQNQPQHF
>NA|TRBV6-5|NA|TRBJ1-2
TGTGCCAGCAGTTACTCAAAAGGGGCTGATGGCTACACCTTC
CASSYSKGADGYTF
>NA|TRBV5-4|NA|TRBJ2-3
TGTGCCAGCAGCTTACCGGGACAAACAGATACGCAGTATTTT
CASSLPGQTDTQYF
>NA|TRBV19|TRBD1|TRBJ1-2
TGTGCCAGCACGGGACAGCAGGGCTATGGCTACACCTTC
CASTGQQGYGYTF
>NA|TRBV7-7|TRBD1|TRBJ2-5
TGTGCCAGCAGCTCCAAGACAGGGTTAGGCGAGACCCAGTACTTC
CASSSKTGLGETQYF
>NA|TRBV24-1|NA|TRBJ1-2
TGTGCCACCAGTGATTATCCCAAAAACTATGGCTACACCTTC
CATSDYPKNYGYTF
>NA|TRBV14|NA|TRBJ2-3
TGTGCCAGCAGTCCGACAGGAGCAAGGCCAGATACGCAGTATTTT
CASSPTGARPDTQYF
>NA|TRBV2|NA|TRBJ2-5
TGTGCGAATTCTGGGGCATTTCCAGAGACCCAGTACTTC
CANSGAFPETQYF
>NA|TRBV19|TRBD1|TRBJ2-4
TGTGCCAGTAGTGGCGGGACAGGGGCCGCCAAAAACATTCAGTACTTC
CASSGGTGAAKNIQYF
>NA|TRBV7-9|NA|TRBJ2-5
TGTGCCAGCAGCTTAGACGCGCAGTCCAGGGAGACCCAGTACTTC
CASSLDAQSRETQYF
>NA|TRBV6-5|NA|TRBJ2-2
TGTGCCAGCAGTTACTCGCGTTCTACCGGGGAGCTGTTTTTT
CASSYSRSTGELFF
>NA|TRBV19|TRBD1|TRBJ2-2
TGTGCCAGTAGCCAGACAGGGGGGACCGGGGAGCTGTTTTTT
CASSQTGGTGELFF
>NA|TRBV28|NA|TRBJ1-5
TGTGCCAGCAGTTTTCGCCAGGGTAGCAATCAGCCCCAGCATTTT
CASSFRQGSNQPQHF
>NA|TRBV6-1|TRBD1|TRBJ2-1
TGTGCCAGCAGTGAAGCGGCAGGGGGAACCTACAATGAGCAGTTCTTC
CASSEAAGGTYNEQFF
>NA|TRBV5-1|TRBD2|TRBJ2-3
TGCGCCAGCAGCTTGGAAGCTAGCGGGAGCTCTACAGATACGCAGTATTTT
CASSLEASGSSTDTQYF
>NA|TRBV6-5|NA|TRBJ2-1
TGTGCCAGCAGAAGCGACAGGGCGGGGTCGAGTGAGCAGTTCTTC
CASRSDRAGSSEQFF
>NA|TRBV6-5|TRBD1|TRBJ1-1
TGTGCCAGCAGTCGACAGGGGGCGATCGCTGAAGCTTTCTTT
CASSRQGAIAEAFF
>NA|TRBV5-1|NA|TRBJ1-1
TGCGCCAGCAGCCGCGGGGCCACCACTGAAGCTTTCTTT
CASSRGATTEAFF
>NA|TRBV19|TRBD2|TRBJ2-3
TGTGCCAGTAGGCCTAGCGGGAGTGTGGAAGATACGCAGTATTTT
CASRPSGSVEDTQYF